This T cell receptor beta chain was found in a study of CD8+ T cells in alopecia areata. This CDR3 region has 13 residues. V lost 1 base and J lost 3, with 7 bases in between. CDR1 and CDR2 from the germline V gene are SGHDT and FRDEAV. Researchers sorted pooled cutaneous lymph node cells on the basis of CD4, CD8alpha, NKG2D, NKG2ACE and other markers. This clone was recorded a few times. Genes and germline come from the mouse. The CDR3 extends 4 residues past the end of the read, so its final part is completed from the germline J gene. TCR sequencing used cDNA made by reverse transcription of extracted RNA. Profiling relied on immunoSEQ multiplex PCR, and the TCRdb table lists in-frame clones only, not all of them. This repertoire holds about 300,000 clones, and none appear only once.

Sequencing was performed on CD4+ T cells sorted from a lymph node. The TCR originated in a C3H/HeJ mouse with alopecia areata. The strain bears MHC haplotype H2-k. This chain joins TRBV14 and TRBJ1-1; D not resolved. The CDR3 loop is CASSFLSHTEVFF. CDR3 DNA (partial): TGTGCCAGCAGTTTCCTCAGTCACACA.